The next 31 T cell receptor beta chains were all read from a single sample in a study of regulatory T cells in long-lasting Graves disease (dated by TCRdb to the early 2020s). Receptor libraries were prepared by multiplex PCR. TCRdb lists the instrument as Illumina HiSeq 4000. To build TCR beta libraries, CDR3 regions were amplified by Arm-PCR using iRepertoire HTBI primers. TCRdb reprocessing: public reads trimmed at Q25 with fastp, clones called with MiXCR, in-frame beta chains kept. Each CDR3 protein gets just one entry, which takes the most common genes and DNA from the rows behind it. Within this sample are 400,000 to 500,000 distinct CDR3 sequences, with around 15% of them counted one time only. About 15% of the sample lies in the top ten. In the paper's terms, the time point label means: newly diagnosed GD, antithyroid drugs for less than 3 months. For both TCR sequencing and RNA sequencing, RNA was extracted from PBMCs in TRIzol.

This same sample was also part of a study on T cells in Graves' hyperthyroidism and ophthalmopathy.

Here the sequenced sample was peripheral blood mononuclear cells (PBMCs), taken at new diagnosis, from a patient treated with antithyroid drugs. Every receptor here comes from a woman aged 45 to 65 with Graves disease. Donor details come from another sample of the same person, matched by shared clones.

The rearrangement joins TRBV18 to TRBJ1-6; possible D gene TRBD1, 6 bases. CDR1 is KGHSH, CDR2 LQKENI, per germline. CDR3 size: 15 residues. Trimming stripped 3 bases from V and 10 bases from J, with 16 bases between. The CDR3 sequence: CASSPVRGADSPLHF. CDR3 coding DNA: TGTGCCAGCTCACCTGTCCGGGGGGCGGACTCACCCCTCCACTTT.

This clonotype was found many times. This chain links TRBV20-1 with TRBJ2-7; TRBD2 agrees at 12 bases. The CDR3 contains 16 residues. J gave up 2 bases and V 3 bases, and 8 bases lay outside the gene matches. CDR1 is DFQATT, CDR2 SNEGSKA, per germline (reference sequence). The CDR3 loop reads CSARSPSGRDTYEQYF. In DNA, the CDR3 is TGCAGTGCTAGGTCGCCTAGCGGGAGGGATACCTACGAGCAGTACTTC.

This clonotype was picked up a small number of times. The rearrangement joins TRBV20-1 to TRBJ2-7; a weak D match, TRBD1 (6 bases). Germline V gene sequence: CDR1 DFQATT, CDR2 SNEGSKA (reference sequence). The CDR3 extends over 13 amino acids. V dropped 2 bases and J dropped 3 bases, with 11 bases sitting between them. CDR3 amino acids: CSARPKGVYEQYF. The CDR3 region has the DNA TGCAGTGCTAGACCCAAGGGGGTCTACGAGCAGTACTTC.

The chain carries TRBV30 and TRBJ1-5; 8 bases line up with TRBD1. The length of the CDR3 is 19 residues. Germline lookup yields CDR1 GTSNPN and CDR2 SVGIG (reference sequence). V gave up 2 bases and J gave up 5 bases; unmatched junction bases: 20. The DNA for the CDR3 is TGTGCCTGGAGTTCCCTTCCTCCCCGACAGGGGAAGGTGGATCAGCCCCAGCATTTT. Amino acid sequence: CAWSSLPPRQGKVDQPQHF.

In regard to this clonotype: This is likely a read error, given that the CDR3 carries no conserved phenylalanine or tryptophan at its end. The CDR3: CASSDGQWLSPLHL. Here the CDR3 DNA reads TGTGCCAGCAGTGATGGACAGTGGCTTTCACCCCTCCACCTT. The V and J genes are TRBV25-1 and TRBJ1-6, with D tentatively TRBD1 (6 bases). Trimming left V 3 bases short and J 9 bases short, with 12 bases between. Per germline, CDR1 MGHDK and CDR2 SYGVNS. The CDR3 runs to 14 residues.

At least ten counts were recorded for this clonotype. The chain employs TRBV14 and TRBJ1-1; maybe TRBD1 (5 bases). The CDR3 has 13 amino acids. Per the germline V gene, CDR1 is SGHDN and CDR2 is FVKESK. Between the trimmed V and J ends, which lost 2 bases and 3 bases, there was a span of 7 bases. CDR3 sequence (DNA): TGTGCCAGCAGCCAAACAGGCCACACTGAAGCTTTCTTT. Its translation is CASSQTGHTEAFF. Complete variable domain (other parts from reference TRBV14 and TRBJ1-1): EAGVTQFPSHSVIEKGQTVTLRCDPISGHDNLYWYRRVMGKEIKFLLHFVKESKQDESGMPNNRFLAERTGGTYSTLKVQPAELEDSGVYFCASSQTGHTEAFFGQGTRLTVV.

This clonotype was seen ten or more times. The chain recombines TRBV9 with TRBJ1-5; a possible D gene is TRBD1 (5 bases). The CDR3 has 15 residues. CDR1 is SGDLS, CDR2 YYNGEE, per germline. V lost 5 bases, J lost 6 bases, and 18 bases lay in between. The CDR3 reads CASSALGDDGQPQHF. CDR3 in DNA: TGTGCCAGCAGTGCCCTGGGGGATGACGGTCAGCCCCAGCATTTT.

This clonotype was detected ten times or more. The V call is TRBV28, the J call TRBJ2-3; 12 bases align to TRBD2. Germline V gives CDR1 MDHEN, CDR2 SYDVKM. The CDR3 covers 19 residues. Trimming at V came to 2 bases and at J to 4 bases, leaving 13 bases not matched to a gene. CDR3 sequence: CASSLAGLAGRSRADTQYF. The CDR3 DNA is TGTGCCAGCAGTTTAGCCGGACTAGCGGGACGGAGCAGGGCAGATACGCAGTATTTT.

This clonotype was seen ten or more times. In DNA form, the CDR3 reads TGTGCCAGCAGCTTAGCAGCGGGAGAATTCTACGAGCAGTACTTC. Translated: CASSLAAGEFYEQYF. The chain combines TRBV7-2 with TRBJ2-7; 8 positions match TRBD2. There are 15 residues in the CDR3. J was trimmed by 3 bases and V by 0 bases; bases with no gene match: 4. CDR1 SGHTA and CDR2 FQGNSA come from the germline V gene.

This clonotype showed up many times. The CDR3 sequence: CASKGIAKNIQYF. CDR3 bases: TGTGCCAGCAAAGGGATAGCCAAAAACATTCAGTACTTC. V gene TRBV28 combines with J gene TRBJ2-4; D is unclear. From germline, CDR1 is MDHEN and CDR2 SYDVKM. Trimming shortened V by 7 bases and J by 0 bases, and 7 bases separated the two germline ends. The CDR3 is 13 residues long.

V and J are TRBV28 and TRBJ2-7; D ambiguous. Deletions cut 5 bases from V and 7 bases from J, with 21 bases between. The CDR3 extends over 15 amino acids. Germline V gene sequence: CDR1 MDHEN, CDR2 SYDVKM. CDR3 region: CASSAARQGRWEQYF. Written as DNA, the CDR3 is TGTGCCAGCAGTGCCGCCCGACAAGGCCGCTGGGAGCAGTACTTC.

This clonotype has a handful of counts. The chain uses TRBV5-8 and TRBJ1-1, with a possible D match to TRBD1 (5 bases). CDR3 length: 16 amino acids. V dropped 0 bases and J dropped 4 bases, with 16 bases sitting between them. The germline CDR1 and CDR2 sequences are SGHTS and YDEGEE. CDR3 loop: CASSLATGGGVTEAFF. The CDR3 coding sequence is TGTGCCAGCAGCTTGGCTACCGGTGGGGGGGTCACTGAAGCTTTCTTT.

This clonotype showed up just a few times. CDR3 protein: CSVGHNSPLHF. For the CDR3, the DNA is TGCAGCGTTGGACATAATTCACCCCTCCACTTT. The rearrangement links TRBV29-1 to TRBJ1-6; the D is unclear. The CDR3 has 11 residues. Trimming pared 4 bases from V and 5 bases from J, leaving 3 bases between. The germline gives CDR1 SQVTM, CDR2 ANQGSEA.

This clonotype occurred many times. The chain recombines TRBV28 with TRBJ2-7; TRBD1 or TRBD2 may be the D gene (5 bases each). The CDR3 has 13 residues. V lost 11 bases to trimming and J lost 9 bases, with 23 bases between them. Germline V gives CDR1 MDHEN, CDR2 SYDVKM. CDR3 coding DNA: TGTGCCGTCCATTGGGGGTTCCCCCCTGGGCAGTACTTC. This encodes CAVHWGFPPGQYF.

This chain joins TRBV5-6 and TRBJ2-7; D gene ambiguous. Trimming took off 6 bases at V and 4 bases at J, with 8 bases between the two ends. Germline-derived CDR1 and CDR2 are SGHDT and YYEEEE. The CDR3 extends over 11 amino acids. This CDR3 reads CASNLGYEQYF. CDR3 sequence (DNA): TGTGCCAGCAATTTGGGGTACGAGCAGTACTTC.

Many counts were recorded for this clonotype. The chain recombines TRBV5-1 with TRBJ2-1; D gene uncertain. CDR1 is SGHRS and CDR2 is YFSETQ in the germline V gene. This CDR3 has 15 amino acids. V lost 1 base to trimming and J lost 2 bases, with 10 bases between them. The CDR3 DNA reads TGCGCCAGCAGCTTGAAGGTAAAGCCCTACAATGAGCAGTTCTTC. Residues: CASSLKVKPYNEQFF. Complete variable domain (other parts from reference TRBV5-1 and TRBJ2-1): KAGVTQTPRYLIKTRGQQVTLSCSPISGHRSVSWYQQTPGQGLQFLFEYFSETQRNKGNFPGRFSGRQFSNSRSEMNVSTLELGDSALYLCASSLKVKPYNEQFFGPGTRLTVL.

The chain uses TRBV7-9 and TRBJ2-2; perhaps D is TRBD1 or TRBD2 (5 bases each). Trimming removed 5 bases at V and 6 bases at J, with 7 bases between. Germline CDR1 reads SEHNR; CDR2 reads FQNEAQ (reference sequence). CDR3 length: 12 residues. The CDR3 DNA sequence: TGTGCCAGCAGCGGGGGTCCCGGGGAGCTGTTTTTT. Its translation: CASSGGPGELFF.

This clonotype was seen repeatedly, ten times or more. V and J are TRBV24-1 and TRBJ2-5, with 9 nucleotides matching TRBD2. The trim removed 12 bases at V and 3 bases at J, leaving 16 bases unmatched. The CDR3 runs 16 residues. Germline CDR1 and CDR2: KGHDR and SFDVKD. The CDR3 spells CAALRGGTVIEETQYF. The CDR3 DNA sequence: TGTGCCGCTCTGCGGGGGGGGACGGTAATAGAAGAGACCCAGTACTTC.

Only a few counts were recorded for this clonotype. The J gene is TRBJ2-3, the V gene TRBV24-1, with 8 bases fitting TRBD2. The J segment lost 7 bases and the V segment lost 4 bases, leaving 9 bases of the junction unmatched. Germline CDR1 and CDR2: KGHDR and SFDVKD. The CDR3 runs to 15 residues. As DNA, the CDR3 is TGTGCCACCAGTGACACCCGGACTAGCCGAAATACGCAGTATTTT. Protein sequence: CATSDTRTSRNTQYF.

Concerning this clonotype itself: A junction end diverges from the germline sequence, so it may reflect a read error. The chain employs TRBV5-1 and TRBJ2-5, with TRBD1 matching 11 bases. CDR1 SGHRS and CDR2 YFSETQ come from the germline V gene. The CDR3 is 12 residues long. CDR3 amino acids: CASSADRGLPNF. The DNA for the CDR3 is TGCGCCAGCAGCGCGGACAGGGGGCTCCCCAACTTC.

A single count supports this clonotype. The gene calls are TRBV6-1 and TRBJ2-2; D is possibly TRBD1 (6 bases). The germline V and J ends were trimmed by 6 bases and 6 bases, with 14 bases remaining between them. This CDR3 contains 14 residues. Germline CDR1 and CDR2: MNHNS and SASEGT. As DNA, the CDR3 is TGTGCCAGCAGGAGATCAGGGGTCCCCGGGGAGCTGTTTTTT. Protein product: CASRRSGVPGELFF.

As concerns this clonotype: This may arise from a read error, as a much more abundant clone is one base away. CDR3 protein: CASSPVGVPYYGQYF. The DNA of the CDR3 is TGTGCCAGCAGCCCCGTCGGGGTTCCTTATTACGGGCAGTACTTC. The chain recombines TRBV7-3 with TRBJ2-7, with D possibly TRBD2 on 5 matching bases. This CDR3 contains 15 residues. The V gene's germline CDR1 is SGHTA and CDR2 FQGTGA. Looking up the rest from reference TRBV7-3 and TRBJ2-7 gives the full variable domain: GAGVSQTPSNKVTEKGKYVELRCDPISGHTALYWYRQSLGQGPEFLIYFQGTGAADDSGLPNDRFFAVRPEGSVSTLKIQRTERGDSAVYLCASSPVGVPYYGQYFGPGTRLTVT.

This clonotype was counted many times. This rearrangement joins TRBV2 to TRBJ2-1, with 8 positions matching TRBD1. CDR3 length equals 17 residues. Germline V gene sequence: CDR1 SNHLY, CDR2 FYNNEI. Trimming took 5 bases from V and 6 from J; bases not matched to a gene: 15. This CDR3 reads CASSYDPGTGHVNEQFF. The CDR3 DNA reads as TGTGCCAGCAGTTATGACCCGGGGACAGGTCATGTCAATGAGCAGTTCTTC. Using reference TRBV2 and TRBJ2-1 for the parts outside the CDR3, the full variable domain is EPEVTQTPSHQVTQMGQEVILRCVPISNHLYFYWYRQILGQKVEFLVSFYNNEISEKSEIFDDQFSVERPDGSNFTLKIRSTKLEDSAMYFCASSYDPGTGHVNEQFFGPGTRLTVL.

The chain couples TRBV2 to TRBJ2-3, with 11 bases that match TRBD2. CDR3 length: 15 residues. Trimming cost V 6 bases and J 5 bases; bases outside gene matches: 7. Germline V lookup: CDR1 SNHLY, CDR2 FYNNEI. This chain's CDR3 is CASRVLAGDRDTQYF. The CDR3 DNA follows: TGTGCCAGCAGAGTACTAGCGGGAGACAGAGATACGCAGTATTTT.

Note on this clonotype: This could be a read error, since a much larger clone is one nucleotide away. The chain couples TRBV13 to TRBJ2-1, with 12 bases that match TRBD2. From germline, CDR1 is PRHDT and CDR2 FYEKMQ (reference sequence). Losses at the gene ends were 5 bases for V and 4 bases for J; bases not matched to a gene: 9. The CDR3 is 17 residues long. This chain's CDR3 is CASSPRTSGVYYNEQFF. The CDR3 coding sequence is TGTGCCAGCAGCCCCCGGACTAGCGGGGTATATTACAATGAGCAGTTCTTC.

V gene TRBV9 combines with J gene TRBJ2-1; the D gene is possibly TRBD2 (5 bases). Looked up from germline, CDR1 is SGDLS and CDR2 is YYNGEE. V lost 3 bases to trimming and J lost 8 bases, with 12 bases between them. The CDR3 totals 13 residues. As DNA, the CDR3 is TGTGCCAGCAGCGCTCCACTAGTTCATGAGCAGTTCTTC. Protein sequence: CASSAPLVHEQFF.

This clonotype has a count of ten or more. The rearrangement joins TRBV6-2 or TRBV6-3 to TRBJ2-7, with TRBD1 matching over 7 bases. The CDR3 spans 14 residues. The ends lost 0 bases at V and 7 bases at J; junction bases unmatched: 6. CDR1 is MNHEY and CDR2 is SVGEGT in the germline V gene. In DNA form, the CDR3 reads TGTGCCAGCAGTTACTCGAGAGGGGGCTGGGAGCAGTACTTC. This translates into CASSYSRGGWEQYF.

This clonotype was picked up many times. The J gene is TRBJ2-3, the V gene TRBV7-8, with TRBD2 matching 15 bases. Germline CDR1 reads SGHVS; CDR2 reads FQNEAQ. The ends lost 3 bases at V and 3 bases at J; junction bases unmatched: 1. The CDR3 is 16 amino acids. The CDR3: CASSLGTSGGTDTQYF. CDR3 DNA: TGTGCCAGCAGCTTGGGGACTAGCGGGGGGACAGATACGCAGTATTTT.

This clonotype was seen ten or more times. The chain links TRBV20-1 to TRBJ2-1; maybe TRBD1 (5 bases). Trimming shortened V by 0 bases and J by 5 bases, and 11 bases separated the two germline ends. The length of the CDR3 is 14 residues. CDR1 DFQATT and CDR2 SNEGSKA come from the germline V gene (reference sequence). CDR3 in amino acids: CSARDLGPDNEQFF. In DNA, the CDR3 is TGCAGTGCTAGAGACTTGGGGCCGGACAATGAGCAGTTCTTC.

The chain has TRBV27 and TRBJ2-3, with a possible D match to TRBD2 (6 bases). From germline, CDR1 is MNHEY and CDR2 SMNVEV (reference sequence). V lost 7 bases and J lost 2, with 16 bases in between. This CDR3 is built from 15 residues. The CDR3 region is CASTWAGWATDTQYF. The CDR3 region has the DNA TGTGCCAGCACCTGGGCGGGATGGGCCACAGATACGCAGTATTTT.

The chain is built from TRBV9 and TRBJ2-2; TRBD1 aligns across 7 bases. Unmatched junction bases numbered 9, after V lost 0 bases and J lost 7 bases. CDR1 SGDLS and CDR2 YYNGEE come from the germline V gene. The length of the CDR3 is 16 residues. CDR3 DNA sequence: TGTGCCAGCAGCGTAGGGGCAGGGGGAATCGTCGGGGAGCTGTTTTTT. Protein: CASSVGAGGIVGELFF.